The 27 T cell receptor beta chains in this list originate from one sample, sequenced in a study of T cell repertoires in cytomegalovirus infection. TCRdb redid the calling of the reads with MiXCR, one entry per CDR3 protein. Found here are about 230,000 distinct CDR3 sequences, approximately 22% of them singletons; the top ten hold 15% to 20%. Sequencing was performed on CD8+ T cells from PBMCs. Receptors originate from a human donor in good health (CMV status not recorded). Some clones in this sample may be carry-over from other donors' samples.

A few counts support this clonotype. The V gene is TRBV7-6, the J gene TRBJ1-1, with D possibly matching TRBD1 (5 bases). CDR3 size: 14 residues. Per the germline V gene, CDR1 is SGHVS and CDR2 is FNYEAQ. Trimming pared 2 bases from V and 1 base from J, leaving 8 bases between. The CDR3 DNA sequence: TGTGCCAGCAGCTTACTAACAGGGAACACTGAAGCTTTCTTT. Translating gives CASSLLTGNTEAFF.

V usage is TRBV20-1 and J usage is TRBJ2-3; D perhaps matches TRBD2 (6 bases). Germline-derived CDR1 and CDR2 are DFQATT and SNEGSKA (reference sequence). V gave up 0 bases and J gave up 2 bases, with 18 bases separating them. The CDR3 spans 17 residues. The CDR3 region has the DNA TGCAGTGCTAGAGATACCCCAAAGCGGGCAAACACAGATACGCAGTATTTT. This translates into CSARDTPKRANTDTQYF.

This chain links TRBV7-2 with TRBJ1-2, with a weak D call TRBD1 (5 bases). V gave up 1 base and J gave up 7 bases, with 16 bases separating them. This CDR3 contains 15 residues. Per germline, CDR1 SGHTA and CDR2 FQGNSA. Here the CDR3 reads CASSLGPNGGGGYTF. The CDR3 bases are TGTGCCAGCAGCTTAGGACCTAATGGCGGGGGTGGCTACACCTTC.

The CDR3 DNA reads TGCGCCAGCAGCCATAGGGATGGGAATAATTCACCCCTCCACTTT. Protein product: CASSHRDGNNSPLHF. V usage is TRBV4-1 and J usage is TRBJ1-6, with D unresolved. Germline CDR1 is MGHRA and CDR2 is YSYEKL. Trimming cost V 3 bases and J 5 bases, with 11 bases left between them. The CDR3 sequence is 15 residues long.

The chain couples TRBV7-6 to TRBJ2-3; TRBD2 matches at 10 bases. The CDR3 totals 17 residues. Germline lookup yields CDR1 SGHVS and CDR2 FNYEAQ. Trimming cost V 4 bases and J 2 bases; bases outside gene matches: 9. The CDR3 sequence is CASSSYLAGESTDTQYF. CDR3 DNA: TGTGCCAGCAGCTCGTACCTAGCGGGGGAGTCCACAGATACGCAGTATTTT.

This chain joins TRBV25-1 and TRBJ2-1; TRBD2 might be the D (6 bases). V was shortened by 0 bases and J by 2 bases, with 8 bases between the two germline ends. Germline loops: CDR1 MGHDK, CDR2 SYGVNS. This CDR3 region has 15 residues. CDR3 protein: CASSEYGGTYNEQFF. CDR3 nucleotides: TGTGCCAGCAGTGAATACGGGGGAACCTACAATGAGCAGTTCTTC.

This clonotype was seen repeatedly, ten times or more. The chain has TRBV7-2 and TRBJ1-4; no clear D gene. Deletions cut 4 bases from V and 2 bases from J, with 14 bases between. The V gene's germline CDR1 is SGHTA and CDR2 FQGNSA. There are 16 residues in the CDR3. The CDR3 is CASSSRSGVTNEKLFF. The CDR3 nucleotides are TGTGCCAGCAGCTCCCGTAGTGGGGTGACTAATGAAAAACTGTTTTTT.

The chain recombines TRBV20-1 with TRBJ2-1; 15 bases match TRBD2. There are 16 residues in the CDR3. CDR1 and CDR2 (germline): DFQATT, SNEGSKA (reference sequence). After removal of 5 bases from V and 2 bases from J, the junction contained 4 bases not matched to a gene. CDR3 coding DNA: TGCAGTGCTCAGGGACTAGCGGGGGGAACCTACAATGAGCAGTTCTTC. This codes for CSAQGLAGGTYNEQFF.

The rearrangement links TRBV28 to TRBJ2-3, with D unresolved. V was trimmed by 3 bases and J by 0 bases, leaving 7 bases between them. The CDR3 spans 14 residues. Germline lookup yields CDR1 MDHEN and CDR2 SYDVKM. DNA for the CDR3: TGTGCCAGCAGTTTCGTGGGAAGCACAGATACGCAGTATTTT. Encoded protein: CASSFVGSTDTQYF.

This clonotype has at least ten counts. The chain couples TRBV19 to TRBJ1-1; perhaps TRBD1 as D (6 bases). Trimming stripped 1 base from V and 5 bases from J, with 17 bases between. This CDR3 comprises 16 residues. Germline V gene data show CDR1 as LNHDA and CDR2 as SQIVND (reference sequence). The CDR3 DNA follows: TGTGCCAGTAGTATAGTCGGGCAGGGGAAGGGAACTGAAGCTTTCTTT. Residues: CASSIVGQGKGTEAFF.

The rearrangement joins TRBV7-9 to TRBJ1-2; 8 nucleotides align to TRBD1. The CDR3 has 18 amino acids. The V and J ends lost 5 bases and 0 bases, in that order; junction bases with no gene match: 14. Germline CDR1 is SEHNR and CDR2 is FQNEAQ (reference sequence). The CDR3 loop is CASSPTTGERLSNYGYTF. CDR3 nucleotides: TGTGCCAGCAGCCCCACGACAGGGGAAAGGCTTTCTAACTATGGCTACACCTTC.

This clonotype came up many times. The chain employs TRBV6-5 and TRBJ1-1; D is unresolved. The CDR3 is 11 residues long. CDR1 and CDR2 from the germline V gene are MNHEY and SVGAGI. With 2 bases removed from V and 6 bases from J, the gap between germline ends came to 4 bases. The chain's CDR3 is CASSYGPEAFF. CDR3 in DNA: TGTGCCAGCAGTTACGGACCTGAAGCTTTCTTT.

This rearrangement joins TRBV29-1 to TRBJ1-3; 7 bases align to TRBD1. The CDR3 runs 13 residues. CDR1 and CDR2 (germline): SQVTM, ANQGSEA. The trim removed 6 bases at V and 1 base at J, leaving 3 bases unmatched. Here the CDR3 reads CSVTTGSGNTIYF. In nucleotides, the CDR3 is TGCAGCGTGACGACAGGGTCTGGAAACACCATATATTTT.

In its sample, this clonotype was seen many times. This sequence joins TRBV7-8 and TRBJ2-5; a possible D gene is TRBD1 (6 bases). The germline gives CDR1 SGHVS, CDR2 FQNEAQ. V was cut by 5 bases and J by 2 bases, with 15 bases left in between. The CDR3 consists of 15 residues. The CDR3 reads CASSADWTVQETQYF. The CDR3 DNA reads TGTGCCAGCAGCGCTGACTGGACAGTTCAAGAGACCCAGTACTTC.

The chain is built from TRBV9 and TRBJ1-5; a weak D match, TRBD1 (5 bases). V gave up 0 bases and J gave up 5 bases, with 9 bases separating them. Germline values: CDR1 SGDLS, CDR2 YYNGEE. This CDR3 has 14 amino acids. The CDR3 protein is CASSVGGEHQPQHF. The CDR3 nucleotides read TGTGCCAGCAGCGTAGGGGGGGAGCATCAGCCCCAGCATTTT.

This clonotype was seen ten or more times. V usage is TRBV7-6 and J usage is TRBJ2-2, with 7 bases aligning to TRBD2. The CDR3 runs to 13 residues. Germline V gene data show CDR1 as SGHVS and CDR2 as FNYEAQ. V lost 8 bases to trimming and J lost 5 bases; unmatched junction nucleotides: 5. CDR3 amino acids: CASGELATGELFF. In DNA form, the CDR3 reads TGTGCCAGCGGGGAACTAGCGACCGGGGAGCTGTTTTTT.

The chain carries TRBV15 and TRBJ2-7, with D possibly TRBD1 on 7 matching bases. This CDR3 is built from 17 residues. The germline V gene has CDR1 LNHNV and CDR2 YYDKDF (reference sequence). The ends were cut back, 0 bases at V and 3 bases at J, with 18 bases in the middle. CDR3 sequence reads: CATSRDRVDRDFYEQYF. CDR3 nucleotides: TGTGCCACCAGCAGAGATCGAGTCGACAGGGACTTCTACGAGCAGTACTTC.

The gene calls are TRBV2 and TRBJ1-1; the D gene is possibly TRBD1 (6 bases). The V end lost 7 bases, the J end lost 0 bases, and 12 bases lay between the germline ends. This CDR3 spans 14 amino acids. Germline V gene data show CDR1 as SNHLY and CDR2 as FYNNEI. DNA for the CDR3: TGTGCCAGCAAACAGGGACTAATGAACACTGAAGCTTTCTTT. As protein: CASKQGLMNTEAFF.

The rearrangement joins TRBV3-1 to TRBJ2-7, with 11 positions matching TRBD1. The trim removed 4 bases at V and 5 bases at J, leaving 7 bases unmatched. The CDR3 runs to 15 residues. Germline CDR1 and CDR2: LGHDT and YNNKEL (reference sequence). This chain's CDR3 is CASSPWTGGLDEQYF. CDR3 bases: TGTGCCAGCAGCCCTTGGACAGGGGGCCTCGACGAGCAGTACTTC.

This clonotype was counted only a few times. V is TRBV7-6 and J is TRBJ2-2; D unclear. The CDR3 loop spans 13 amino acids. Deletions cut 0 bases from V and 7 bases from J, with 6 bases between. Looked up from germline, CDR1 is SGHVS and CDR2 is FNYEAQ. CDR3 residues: CASSLAGRGELFF. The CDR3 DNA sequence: TGTGCCAGCAGCTTAGCCGGCCGCGGGGAGCTGTTTTTT.

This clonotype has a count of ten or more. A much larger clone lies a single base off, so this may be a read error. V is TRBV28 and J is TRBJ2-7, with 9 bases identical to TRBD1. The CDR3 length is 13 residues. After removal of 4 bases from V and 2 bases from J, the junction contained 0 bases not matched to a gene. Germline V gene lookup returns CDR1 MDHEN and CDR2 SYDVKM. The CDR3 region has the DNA TGTGCCAGCAGTTGGACAGGGGCCTACGAGCAGTACTTC. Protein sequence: CASSWTGAYEQYF. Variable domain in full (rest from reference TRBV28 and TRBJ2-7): DVKVTQSSRYLVKRTGEKVFLECVQDMDHENMFWYRQDPGLGLRLIYFSYDVKMKEKGDIPEGYSVSREKKERFSLILESASTNQTSMYLCASSWTGAYEQYFGPGTRLTVT.

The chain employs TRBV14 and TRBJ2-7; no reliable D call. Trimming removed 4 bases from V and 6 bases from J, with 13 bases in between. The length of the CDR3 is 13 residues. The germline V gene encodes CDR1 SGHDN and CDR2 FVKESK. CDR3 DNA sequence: TGTGCCAGCAGCCGCGGTGGGGAAGGCGAGCAGTACTTC. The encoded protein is CASSRGGEGEQYF.

The CDR3 DNA is TGTGCCAGCAGCCAAGATTTCGGACAGGTCCATGGCTACACCTTC. Translation: CASSQDFGQVHGYTF. This chain connects TRBV14 to TRBJ1-2, with 7 bases aligning to TRBD1. V dropped 0 bases and J dropped 6; count of bases not matched to a gene: 7. The CDR3 is 15 residues long. Per germline, CDR1 SGHDN and CDR2 FVKESK.

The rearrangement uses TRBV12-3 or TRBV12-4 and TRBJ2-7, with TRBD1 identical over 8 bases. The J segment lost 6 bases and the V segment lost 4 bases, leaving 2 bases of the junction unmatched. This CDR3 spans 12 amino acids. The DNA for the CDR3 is TGTGCCAGCAGTTCGACAGGGGCCGAGCAGTACTTC. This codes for CASSSTGAEQYF.

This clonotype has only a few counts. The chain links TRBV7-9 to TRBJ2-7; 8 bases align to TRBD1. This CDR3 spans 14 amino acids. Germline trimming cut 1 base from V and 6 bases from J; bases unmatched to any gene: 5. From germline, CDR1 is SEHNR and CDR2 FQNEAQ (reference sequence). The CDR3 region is CASSLGQGLVEQYF. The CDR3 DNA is TGTGCCAGCAGCTTAGGACAGGGGTTAGTCGAGCAGTACTTC.

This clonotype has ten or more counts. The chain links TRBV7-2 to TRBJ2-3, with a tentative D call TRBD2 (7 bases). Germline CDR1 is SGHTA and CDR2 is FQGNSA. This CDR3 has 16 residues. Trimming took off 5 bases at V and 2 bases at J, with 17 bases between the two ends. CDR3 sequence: CASSGYVGGHTDTQYF. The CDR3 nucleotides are TGTGCCAGCAGCGGCTATGTGGGGGGGCACACAGATACGCAGTATTTT.

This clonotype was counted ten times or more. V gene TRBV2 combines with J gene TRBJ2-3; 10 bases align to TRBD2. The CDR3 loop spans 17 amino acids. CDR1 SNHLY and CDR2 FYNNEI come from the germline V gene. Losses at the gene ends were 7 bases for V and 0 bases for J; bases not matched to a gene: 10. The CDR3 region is CASKEYSGGISTDTQYF. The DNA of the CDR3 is TGTGCCAGCAAGGAGTATAGCGGGGGGATTAGCACAGATACGCAGTATTTT.